A single sample is the source of the 10 T cell receptor beta chains below, sequenced in a study of T cell changes during pregnancy in multiple sclerosis. Here immunoSEQ multiplex PCR was the method, and the copy in TCRdb shows in-frame clones only, minus some. The sample includes about 70,000 clones, around 90% of them seen just once. The sample consisted of peripheral blood, taken after pregnancy. The source of these receptors is a female donor with multiple sclerosis, enrolled in a pregnancy study.

This chain links TRBV5-1 with TRBJ2-6; TRBD2 aligns across 7 bases. V lost 0 bases and J lost 2; bases outside the gene matches: 2. The CDR3 extends over 16 amino acids. Germline CDR1 SGHRS, CDR2 YFSETQ. CDR3 sequence: CASSLALAAGANVLTF. The CDR3 DNA is TGCGCCAGCAGCTTGGCCCTAGCGGCTGGGGCCAACGTCCTGACTTTC.

This chain uses TRBV6-5 with TRBJ2-7; D may be TRBD1 (6 bases). This CDR3 spans 16 amino acids. Trimming shortened V by 4 bases and J by 3 bases, and 19 bases separated the two germline ends. Germline CDR1 reads MNHEY; CDR2 reads SVGAGI. This CDR3 is CASSLRRRDNGYEQYF. The CDR3 DNA is TGTGCCAGCAGTTTACGGCGCAGGGACAATGGCTACGAGCAGTACTTC.

This chain links TRBV19 with TRBJ1-6; D is uncertain. The length of the CDR3 is 12 residues. The germline CDR1 and CDR2 sequences are LNHDA and SQIVND (reference sequence). V lost 5 bases, J lost 7 bases, and 6 bases lay in between. The CDR3 region has the DNA TGTGCCAGTAGTGAGTGGAATTCACCCCTCCACTTT. Protein product: CASSEWNSPLHF.

V gene TRBV29-1 combines with J gene TRBJ1-4; a weak D match, TRBD1 (6 bases). This CDR3 has 13 residues. The V end lost 3 bases, the J end lost 7 bases, and 12 bases lay between the germline ends. CDR1 and CDR2 (germline): SQVTM, ANQGSEA. The CDR3: CSVDRGASEKLFF. The DNA of the CDR3 is TGCAGCGTTGACCGGGGGGCAAGTGAAAAACTGTTTTTT.

A single count supports this clone. CDR3 sequence (DNA): TGCGCCAGCAGCCAAGCGGAGTCGGGACAGGGGTTTCGTGGCTACACCTTC. Translated: CASSQAESGQGFRGYTF. The chain employs TRBV4-1 and TRBJ1-2; 10 nucleotides agree with TRBD1. There are 17 residues in the CDR3. The J segment lost 7 bases and the V segment lost 1 base, leaving 12 bases of the junction unmatched. Germline-derived CDR1 and CDR2 are MGHRA and YSYEKL.

The chain carries TRBV19 and TRBJ1-1; 7 nucleotides match TRBD1. This CDR3 spans 15 amino acids. Germline lookup yields CDR1 LNHDA and CDR2 SQIVND (reference sequence). Trimming at V came to 4 bases and at J to 9 bases, leaving 14 bases not matched to a gene. CDR3 protein: CASSTRQGEGSKAFF. The DNA for the CDR3 is TGTGCCAGTAGTACTCGACAGGGAGAAGGGTCAAAAGCTTTCTTT.

The genes are TRBV28 and TRBJ1-2, with a possible D match to TRBD1 (6 bases). The CDR3 covers 15 residues. With 5 bases removed from V and 2 bases from J, the gap between germline ends came to 15 bases. In germline, CDR1 is MDHEN, CDR2 SYDVKM. Written as DNA, the CDR3 is TGTGCCAGCAGTGTATCACAGGGAATGAACTATGGCTACACCTTC. It translates to CASSVSQGMNYGYTF.

V usage is TRBV27 and J usage is TRBJ1-1; D is ambiguous. The germline V gene has CDR1 MNHEY and CDR2 SMNVEV (reference sequence). The CDR3 runs 14 residues. V was clipped by 7 bases and J by 1 base, with 13 bases between them. CDR3 region: CASKELGWNTEAFF. The CDR3 bases are TGTGCCAGCAAGGAGTTGGGTTGGAACACTGAAGCTTTCTTT.

This chain joins TRBV27 and TRBJ2-7; 12 nucleotides agree with TRBD1. The CDR3 is 16 amino acids. Germline V lookup: CDR1 MNHEY, CDR2 SMNVEV (reference sequence). J lost 2 bases, V lost 5 bases, and 7 bases had no gene match. CDR3 coding DNA: TGTGCCAGCAGTCCCAGGGACAGGGGGCGGACCTACGAGCAGTACTTC. The encoded protein is CASSPRDRGRTYEQYF.

In DNA form, the CDR3 reads TGTGCCAGCAGCCGCGACCGACTGGAGACCCAGTACTTC. Its protein product is CASSRDRLETQYF. The V gene is TRBV5-6, the J gene TRBJ2-5; D gene ambiguous. The germline V and J ends were trimmed by 4 bases and 5 bases, with 12 bases remaining between them. CDR3 length equals 13 residues. CDR1 SGHDT and CDR2 YYEEEE come from the germline V gene.